These 24 T cell receptor beta chains came from one sample sequenced in a study of blood T cell repertoires in COVID-19. Only in-frame clones appear in the TCRdb table, and some are missing; sequencing was by immunoSEQ multiplex PCR. Of approximately 250,000 clones listed, just under 85% are singletons. The sequenced material came from peripheral blood. All receptors come from a man aged 50 or older with acute or convalescent COVID-19.

This chain connects TRBV9 to TRBJ1-2; 7 bases match TRBD1. The V gene end was trimmed by 0 bases and the J gene end by 7 bases; junction bases not matched to a gene: 6. The CDR3 is 14 residues long. Germline values: CDR1 SGDLS, CDR2 YYNGEE. CDR3 DNA sequence: TGTGCCAGCAGCGTAGGACCAACAGGGGCTGGCTACACCTTC. As protein: CASSVGPTGAGYTF.

This chain joins TRBV6-5 and TRBJ1-3; D unclear. The germline V gene has CDR1 MNHEY and CDR2 SVGAGI. Trimming cost V 2 bases and J 0 bases, with 11 bases left between them. The CDR3 totals 16 residues. The CDR3 DNA reads TGTGCCAGCAGTTACGGTCCCGGGTTCTCTGGAAACACCATATATTTT. Residues: CASSYGPGFSGNTIYF.

The CDR3 loop is CAWSVVGWKGAFF. The CDR3 region has the DNA TGTGCCTGGAGTGTTGTTGGTTGGAAGGGGGCTTTCTTT. The chain uses TRBV30 and TRBJ1-1, with a possible D match to TRBD1 (5 bases). Germline lookup yields CDR1 GTSNPN and CDR2 SVGIG (reference sequence). V was trimmed by 0 bases and J by 11 bases, leaving 16 bases between them. This CDR3 has 13 residues.

The J gene is TRBJ1-3, the V gene TRBV24-1; D might be TRBD1 (6 bases). Trimming cost V 9 bases and J 0 bases, with 11 bases left between them. Per germline, CDR1 KGHDR and CDR2 SFDVKD. This CDR3 spans 14 amino acids. CDR3: CATAEGGSGNTIYF. Here the CDR3 DNA reads TGTGCCACCGCAGAAGGGGGCTCTGGAAACACCATATATTTT.

The J gene is TRBJ2-7, the V gene TRBV7-6, with 14 bases lining up with TRBD2. CDR1 is SGHVS and CDR2 is FNYEAQ in the germline V gene. The CDR3 has 16 residues. V lost 5 bases, J lost 7 bases, and 10 bases stayed unmatched. The CDR3 protein is CASSVGTSGGPREQYF. The CDR3 nucleotides read TGTGCCAGCAGCGTTGGGACTAGCGGGGGTCCTCGGGAGCAGTACTTC.

The rearrangement joins TRBV5-1 to TRBJ2-1; TRBD2 matches 13 bases. Trimming at V came to 3 bases and at J to 7 bases, leaving 4 bases not matched to a gene. The CDR3 totals 15 residues. The germline V gene encodes CDR1 SGHRS and CDR2 YFSETQ. In DNA, the CDR3 is TGCGCCAGCAGCTCCGGACTAGCGGGGGTTAATGAGCAGTTCTTC. Its protein product is CASSSGLAGVNEQFF.

The chain recombines TRBV4-2 with TRBJ1-2; D uncertain. This CDR3 spans 17 amino acids. V was cut by 1 base and J by 2 bases, with 17 bases left in between. Germline V lookup: CDR1 LGHNA, CDR2 YNFKEQ. The CDR3 region is CASSQGITVTTNYGYTF. For the CDR3, the DNA is TGTGCCAGCAGCCAAGGTATAACAGTGACTACGAACTATGGCTACACCTTC.

The chain employs TRBV12-3 or TRBV12-4 and TRBJ1-1; TRBD1 might be the D (5 bases). Trimming took 6 bases from V and 5 from J, leaving 10 bases between them. This CDR3 has 12 amino acids. CDR3 bases: TGTGCCAGCAGACAGGCTTTGACTGAAGCTTTCTTT. Protein sequence: CASRQALTEAFF.

The J gene is TRBJ2-7, the V gene TRBV29-1; perhaps TRBD2 as D (6 bases). This CDR3 contains 13 residues. Germline CDR1 is SQVTM and CDR2 is ANQGSEA. V gave up 1 base and J gave up 4 bases, with 11 bases separating them. The DNA of the CDR3 is TGCAGCGTTGAAGTTGGAGGGTGGTACGAGCAGTACTTC. Its translation: CSVEVGGWYEQYF.

V and J are TRBV19 and TRBJ2-7; 14 bases are a match to TRBD2. The germline gives CDR1 LNHDA, CDR2 SQIVND (reference sequence). This CDR3 spans 14 amino acids. V trimming: 5 bases; J trimming: 5 bases; junction bases outside the gene matches: 2. The CDR3 is CASSGTSGSNEQYF. The CDR3 nucleotides are TGTGCCAGTAGTGGGACTAGCGGGAGTAACGAGCAGTACTTC.

V usage is TRBV19 and J usage is TRBJ1-1; unclear D gene. The CDR3 totals 13 residues. Trimming cost V 7 bases and J 5 bases, with 14 bases left between them. Germline V lookup: CDR1 LNHDA, CDR2 SQIVND (reference sequence). CDR3: CASNPSPATEAFF. The DNA for the CDR3 is TGTGCCAGTAATCCCTCCCCCGCGACTGAAGCTTTCTTT.

In this sample, this clone turned up a few times. V usage is TRBV10-1 and J usage is TRBJ2-1; 8 bases match TRBD2. The CDR3 loop spans 13 amino acids. The germline gives CDR1 WNHNN, CDR2 SYGVQD (reference sequence). Losses at the gene ends were 7 bases for V and 8 bases for J; bases not matched to a gene: 7. CDR3 sequence reads: CASTDGLAHEQFF. CDR3 DNA: TGCGCCAGCACTGATGGACTAGCCCATGAGCAGTTCTTC.

The rearrangement joins TRBV29-1 to TRBJ1-5, with unresolved D. This CDR3 spans 12 amino acids. Germline values: CDR1 SQVTM, CDR2 ANQGSEA. Trimming took 4 bases from V and 0 from J, leaving 4 bases between them. CDR3 loop: CSVGYSNQPQHF. CDR3 in DNA: TGCAGCGTTGGTTATAGCAATCAGCCCCAGCATTTT.

The chain links TRBV18 to TRBJ2-2, with D possibly matching TRBD1 (6 bases). Trimming removed 2 bases at V and 3 bases at J, with 13 bases between. The germline V gene encodes CDR1 KGHSH and CDR2 LQKENI. CDR3 length: 16 amino acids. The CDR3 DNA reads TGTGCCAGCTCACCAAGAGCAGGGGCGGACACCGGGGAGCTGTTTTTT. Translation: CASSPRAGADTGELFF.

The V gene is TRBV3-1 (or the pseudogene TRBV3-2), the J gene TRBJ2-2; the match to TRBD1 covers 7 bases. Trimming took 4 bases from V and 2 from J; bases not matched to a gene: 4. Germline V lookup: CDR1 LGHDT, CDR2 YNNKEL (reference sequence). The CDR3 contains 15 residues. The CDR3 DNA follows: TGTGCCAGCAGCCTCCGGGACAGCAACACCGGGGAGCTGTTTTTT. Translated, it gives CASSLRDSNTGELFF.

The chain links TRBV3-1 (or the pseudogene TRBV3-2) to TRBJ2-7; possibly TRBD2 for D (5 bases). The CDR3 extends over 12 amino acids. Trimming removed 4 bases from V and 7 bases from J, with 11 bases in between. Looked up from germline, CDR1 is LGHDT and CDR2 is YNNKEL (reference sequence). In DNA, the CDR3 is TGTGCCAGCAGCCTAATGGGCGGGGAGCAGTACTTC. Encoded protein: CASSLMGGEQYF.

V and J are TRBV28 and TRBJ2-7; TRBD1 matches 7 bases. The CDR3 consists of 16 residues. The germline CDR1 and CDR2 sequences are MDHEN and SYDVKM. V lost 3 bases to trimming and J lost 8 bases; unmatched junction nucleotides: 16. The CDR3 DNA sequence: TGTGCCAGCAGTTTTGCCATCGGGACAGCCCTTGACAAGCAGTACTTC. Residues: CASSFAIGTALDKQYF.

The CDR3 bases are TGTGCCACCAGCCCGACGCCAGGGTCGAAGATGAACACTGAAGCTTTCTTT. This translates into CATSPTPGSKMNTEAFF. The chain combines TRBV24-1 with TRBJ1-1; possible D gene TRBD1, 5 bases. V was cut by 7 bases and J by 0 bases, with 20 bases left in between. This CDR3 region has 17 residues. In germline, CDR1 is KGHDR, CDR2 SFDVKD.

V and J are TRBV3-1 (or the pseudogene TRBV3-2) and TRBJ2-1, with 7 bases fitting TRBD2. The trim removed 4 bases at V and 7 bases at J, leaving 4 bases unmatched. Looked up from germline, CDR1 is LGHDT and CDR2 is YNNKEL (reference sequence). The CDR3 runs to 13 residues. The CDR3 spells CASSPPGGNEQFF. The CDR3 bases are TGTGCCAGCAGCCCCCCGGGGGGAAATGAGCAGTTCTTC.

This clone appeared a few times. The V and J genes are TRBV19 and TRBJ1-5; D gene uncertain. V was clipped by 5 bases and J by 0 bases, with 11 bases between them. CDR3 length equals 15 residues. The germline V gene has CDR1 LNHDA and CDR2 SQIVND (reference sequence). The CDR3 protein is CASSRSGVSNQPQHF. The CDR3 DNA reads TGTGCCAGTAGTCGGAGCGGGGTTAGCAATCAGCCCCAGCATTTT. The full variable domain, completed using reference TRBV19 and TRBJ1-5, is DGGITQSPKYLFRKEGQNVTLSCEQNLNHDAMYWYRQDPGQGLRLIYYSQIVNDFQKGDIAEGYSVSREKKESFPLTVTSAQKNPTAFYLCASSRSGVSNQPQHFGDGTRLSIL.

V gene TRBV18 combines with J gene TRBJ1-6, with D perhaps TRBD1 (5 bases). Germline V lookup: CDR1 KGHSH, CDR2 LQKENI. Trimming pared 6 bases from V and 9 bases from J, leaving 18 bases between. The CDR3 covers 15 residues. This chain's CDR3 is CASSQTTERSSPLHF. As DNA, the CDR3 is TGTGCCAGCTCCCAGACGACAGAGAGGAGTTCACCCCTCCACTTT.

This clone was observed a few times. The CDR3 here is CASSSAGIRNQPQHF. The CDR3 nucleotides are TGTGCCAGCAGCTCCGCAGGGATACGCAATCAGCCCCAGCATTTT. This chain connects TRBV7-9 to TRBJ1-5; a possible D gene is TRBD1 (5 bases). This CDR3 is 15 amino acids long. V lost 4 bases and J lost 2, with 12 bases in between. Germline loops: CDR1 SEHNR, CDR2 FQNEAQ (reference sequence).

About this clone: Germline and junction disagree at one end, which may indicate a read error. The chain combines TRBV28 with TRBJ2-1, with no clear D. CDR3 length equals 13 residues. CDR1 is MDHEN, CDR2 SYDVKM, per germline. Here the CDR3 DNA reads TGTGCCAGCAGACCTAGTGCCTACGATGAGCAGTTCTTC. Amino acid sequence: CASRPSAYDEQFF. Supplemented by reference TRBV28 and TRBJ2-1, the full variable domain reads DVKVTQSSRYLVKRTGEKVFLECVQDMDHENMFWYRQDPGLGLRLIYFSYDVKMKEKGDIPEGYSVSREKKERFSLILESASTNQTSMYLCASRPSAYDEQFFGPGTRLTVL.

This clone was counted a single time. The chain has TRBV4-1 and TRBJ1-5; D may be TRBD1 (6 bases). Germline V lookup: CDR1 MGHRA, CDR2 YSYEKL. The CDR3 length is 15 residues. Trimming pared 0 bases from V and 6 bases from J, leaving 12 bases between. The chain's CDR3 is CASSQEARTVQPQHF. As DNA, the CDR3 is TGCGCCAGCAGCCAAGAGGCCCGGACAGTTCAGCCCCAGCATTTT.